The entry below gives a single T cell receptor (beta chain) sequence along with its context. Its cognate antigen is unknown. This entry is derived from a study of T cells in Graves' hyperthyroidism and ophthalmopathy. Points from the study as a whole: Blood also carried most thyroid clonotypes expanded above 0.001.

The CDR3 runs to 16 residues. V was pared by 4 bases and J by 3 bases, with 15 bases between. Looked up from germline, CDR1 is MNHNS and CDR2 is SASEGT. Stable disease denoted Graves' hyperthyroidism without ophthalmopathy progression within 18 months. Recently diagnosed hyperthyroidism of less than 2 months' duration affected patients aged 18 to 65. Uncontrolled infection, other autoimmune disease, pregnancy or lactation excluded patients. Regions amplified from RNA transcripts were the TCR beta CDR3 regions. First-round RT-PCR of the TCR CDR3 relied on the HTBI primer set. TCRdb re-called the multiplex PCR reads with MiXCR, one entry per CDR3 protein. Of roughly 400,000 distinct CDR3 sequences listed, around 25% are singletons.

V usage is TRBV6-1 and J usage is TRBJ2-2; TRBD1 might be the D (6 bases). This TCR came from a man aged 50 to 59 with Graves' hyperthyroidism. Sequencing was carried out using blood. This chain's CDR3 is CASSGPFRGYTGELFF. CDR3 nucleotide sequence: TGTGCCAGCAGTGGGCCTTTTAGGGGGTACACCGGGGAGCTGTTTTTT.